The 27 T cell receptor beta chains listed next were all sequenced from one sample in a study of tumor-infiltrating lymphocytes in primary liver carcinoma. Production of TCR beta cDNA used roughly 480 ng total RNA together with a constant-region primer. Sequencing libraries for TCR beta derived from three nested multiplex PCR rounds that used slightly modified ARM-PCR. Forward primers for TRBV1-TRBV30 and a C-beta reverse primer served the first two PCR rounds, at 10 cycles each. TCRdb reprocessed the multiplex PCR reads with MiXCR, giving one entry per CDR3 protein. The profile shows about 35,000 distinct CDR3 sequences, 70% to 85% of them singletons. RNA and DNA were co-extracted from about 20-30 mg of unsorted bulk tissue. The sample consisted of liver tumor tissue from sampling region 4. Subset meaning: tumor region T4, right-lateral pole. These receptors were collected from a man between 35 and 55 years old with primary liver carcinoma and hepatitis B virus infection.

To note about this clonotype: Just one base apart from a much larger clone, this may be a read error. The chain couples TRBV29-1 to TRBJ2-3, with D perhaps matching TRBD2 (6 bases). Germline values: CDR1 SQVTM, CDR2 ANQGSEA. This CDR3 spans 15 amino acids. Here the CDR3 DNA reads TGCAACGCTGAGGGCGGGGCCGGCATCACTGATACGCGGTATTTT. This codes for CNAEGGAGITDTRYF.

Turning to this clonotype: At one of its ends the junction is not consistent with the germline gene, which may arise from a read error. The CDR3 DNA reads as TGTGCCAGCAGCCTAGATCTGGGGGTGACTCAGCCCCAGTATTTT. Protein: CASSLDLGVTQPQYF. This chain joins TRBV11-3 and TRBJ1-5; either TRBD1 or TRBD2 may supply D (5 bases each). The J call may be mistaken, given a closer DNA end match to TRBJ2-3. CDR1 and CDR2 from the germline V gene are SGHNT and YENEEA. The CDR3 spans 15 residues.

This clonotype has more than one count but fewer than ten. An end of the junction does not agree with germline; a read error may underlie this. The chain combines TRBV11-2 with TRBJ2-6; TRBD1 matches 8 bases. Looked up from germline, CDR1 is SGHAT and CDR2 is FQNNGV. The CDR3 length is 21 residues. The CDR3, as DNA: TGTGCCAGCAGCATGGGGGGAGACAGGGGTATTTCTCTCTCTGAGGCCAACGTCCTGACTTTC. Translation: CASSMGGDRGISLSEANVLTF.

There are a few counts of this clonotype. One junction end disagrees with the germline gene, perhaps due to a read error. As DNA, the CDR3 is TGTGCCAACAGCCGGACGCTTGTTTCACCCCTCCACTTT. Translating gives CANSRTLVSPLHF. The genes are TRBV11-1 and TRBJ1-6; D call uncertain. The CDR3 spans 13 residues. Germline V gene data show CDR1 as SGHAT and CDR2 as FQDESV (reference sequence).

As regards this clonotype: With a much larger clone just one base away, this may be a read error. J is TRBJ1-2 and V is TRBV9; no clear D gene. Trimming pared 7 bases from V and 1 base from J, leaving 14 bases between. This CDR3 contains 14 residues. Germline V gives CDR1 SGDLS, CDR2 YYNGEE. The CDR3 loop is CASGLGPVNYGYTF. The CDR3 coding sequence is TGTGCCAGCGGCCTCGGGCCGGTTAACTATGGCTACACCTTC.

The chain is built from TRBV29-1 and TRBJ2-5; 13 nucleotides align to TRBD2. The germline CDR1 and CDR2 sequences are SQVTM and ANQGSEA. The CDR3 is 15 residues long. The CDR3 region has the DNA TGCAGTGCTTGGACTAGCGGGAGTTGGGCAGAGACCCAGTACTTC. Protein sequence: CSAWTSGSWAETQYF.

This clonotype showed up just once. The chain carries TRBV29-1 and TRBJ2-5, with 13 bases aligning to TRBD2. Germline lookup yields CDR1 SQVTM and CDR2 ANQGSEA. The CDR3 contains 15 residues. In nucleotides, the CDR3 is TGCAGTATTCGGACTAGCGGGAGTCGGGCAGAGACCCAGTACTTC. This translates into CSIRTSGSRAETQYF.

The chain couples TRBV7-8 to TRBJ2-7; D not certain. The CDR3 is 13 amino acids. Looked up from germline, CDR1 is SGHVS and CDR2 is FQNEAQ. The CDR3 loop reads CVGSLSQNYEQYF. CDR3 nucleotides: TGTGTCGGCAGCTTATCCCAGAACTACGAGCAGTACTTC.

Note on this clonotype: A read error may account for a junction end that differs from germline. This chain uses TRBV13 with TRBJ1-5; 7 bases are a match to TRBD1. In germline, CDR1 is PRHDT, CDR2 FYEKMQ (reference sequence). The CDR3 contains 14 residues. The CDR3 is CASSLGGGHQPQHF. Written as DNA, the CDR3 is TGTGCCAGTAGCTTAGGAGGGGGCCATCAGCCCCAGCATTTT.

CDR3 coding DNA: TGTGCCAGCAGTTTAAGGGGTTTGGGTGATCAGCCCCAGCATTTT. Protein product: CASSLRGLGDQPQHF. The V gene is TRBV28, the J gene TRBJ1-5; D perhaps matches TRBD1 (5 bases). The germline V gene encodes CDR1 MDHEN and CDR2 SYDVKM. This CDR3 has 15 amino acids. V dropped 2 bases and J dropped 5 bases, with 13 bases sitting between them. Combining the CDR3 with reference TRBV28 and TRBJ1-5 gives the whole variable domain DVKVTQSSRYLVKRTGEKVFLECVQDMDHENMFWYRQDPGLGLRLIYFSYDVKMKEKGDIPEGYSVSREKKERFSLILESASTNQTSMYLCASSLRGLGDQPQHFGDGTRLSIL.

This clonotype has ten or more counts. Since a much larger clone is just one base distant, this may be a read error. This sequence joins TRBV7-9 and TRBJ1-2; D uncertain. The CDR3 is 15 residues long. Germline V gene sequence: CDR1 SEHNR, CDR2 FQNEAQ (reference sequence). The CDR3 DNA reads TGTGCCGGCAGCCCTAGTGTTGGGGTTTCGAGAGGCTACACCTTC. Translated: CAGSPSVGVSRGYTF.

This clonotype came up many times. J is TRBJ2-5 and V is TRBV28, with D unresolved. With 2 bases removed from V and 0 bases from J, the gap between germline ends came to 7 bases. Germline V gene sequence: CDR1 MDHEN, CDR2 SYDVKM. This CDR3 contains 14 residues. CDR3 loop: CASSLRRNQETQYF. CDR3 nucleotides: TGTGCCAGCAGTTTACGGAGAAACCAAGAGACCCAGTACTTC.

As concerns this clonotype: The junction differs from germline at one of its ends, possibly a read error. The chain is built from TRBV6-5 and TRBJ2-6; 7 bases are a match to TRBD2. Germline values: CDR1 MNHEY, CDR2 SVGAGI. The CDR3 loop spans 19 amino acids. The CDR3 loop reads CASSSSGISGYSGSNVLTF. The CDR3 nucleotides are TGTGCCAGCAGTTCGTCCGGGATTAGCGGGTATTCTGGGTCCAACGTCCTGACCTTC.

Notes on this clonotype: Relative to the germline gene, one junction end is altered; a read error may explain this. The chain links TRBV11-2 to TRBJ2-5; a possible D gene is TRBD2 (7 bases). The CDR3 length is 15 residues. Germline assignment: CDR1 SGHAT and CDR2 FQNNGV. DNA for the CDR3: TGCGCCGGCAGCTTAGGGGCTAGCGGACAGGAGACCCAGTACTTC. Translation gives CAGSLGASGQETQYF.

Details on this clonotype: The junction departs from germline at one end; a sequencing error may be responsible. CDR3 nucleotides: TGTGCCAACAGCCACGCCGGGGGACAGGGGAACAATAAGAAGTTCTTC. Amino acid sequence: CANSHAGGQGNNKKFF. This chain joins TRBV4-2 and TRBJ2-1; 10 positions agree with TRBD1. The CDR3 spans 16 residues. Germline CDR1 is LGHNA and CDR2 is YNFKEQ.

Details on this clonotype: The germline gene is not matched at one end of the junction; a read error may be the cause. V usage is TRBV28 and J usage is TRBJ1-4, with D unresolved. The CDR3 sequence is 12 residues long. Looked up from germline, CDR1 is MDHEN and CDR2 is SYDVKM. Written as DNA, the CDR3 is TGTGCCAGCAGTTCCCGAAATGAAAAACTGCTTTTT. Amino acid sequence: CASSSRNEKLLF.

For this clonotype: At one of its ends the junction is not consistent with the germline gene, which may arise from a read error. The V and J genes are TRBV11-2 and TRBJ2-3, with a weak D call TRBD1 (6 bases). CDR1 is SGHAT and CDR2 is FQNNGV in the germline V gene. The CDR3 runs to 16 residues. DNA for the CDR3: TGTGCCAACAGCAGAAGAAGTACAGGGAACGCAGATACACAGTATTTT. Encoded protein: CANSRRSTGNADTQYF.

The chain is built from TRBV4-1 and TRBJ1-5, with D perhaps being TRBD1 or TRBD2 (5 bases each). The end of the DNA fits TRBJ2-3 better, so the J call may be wrong. Germline CDR1 is MGHRA and CDR2 is YSYEKL. The CDR3 covers 15 residues. Written as DNA, the CDR3 is TGCGCCAGCAGTCCCATAGAGGGGAGTAATCAGTCCCAGTATTTT. This sequence encodes CASSPIEGSNQSQYF.

About this clonotype: A read error may produce the germline difference seen at one junction end. This chain joins TRBV18 and TRBJ2-2; TRBD2 is a possible D gene (5 bases). The CDR3 spans 13 residues. The germline V gene has CDR1 KGHSH and CDR2 LQKENI. CDR3 in DNA: TGTGCCAGTCGGGAAGCGTACACCTGGGAGCTGTTATTT. Translating it yields CASREAYTWELLF.

Comment on this clonotype: Without the conserved terminal phenylalanine or tryptophan, this CDR3 likely stems from a read error. The chain employs TRBV29-1 and TRBJ2-2; TRBD1 or TRBD2 may be the D gene (5 bases each). With 8 bases removed from V and 4 bases from J, the gap between germline ends came to 17 bases. CDR1 is SQVTM, CDR2 ANQGSEA, per germline. CDR3 length: 14 residues. CDR3 bases: TGCAGCCTCCTCGGTCCGGGGCCCACCGGGGAGCTGTTTCTT. This encodes CSLLGPGPTGELFL.

On this clonotype: A read error may produce the germline difference seen at one junction end. This chain uses TRBV12-3 or TRBV12-4 with TRBJ1-5; tentatively, D is TRBD1 (5 bases). The CDR3 sequence is 15 residues long. The CDR3 loop reads CAGMRGTAINQPQHF. CDR3 bases: TGTGCCGGCATGCGGGGCACCGCAATAAATCAGCCCCAACATTTT.

In this sample, this clonotype turned up a few times. Mismatch with germline at one junction end may stem from a read error. The V and J genes are TRBV6-2 or TRBV6-3 and TRBJ2-1; 13 bases agree with TRBD2. This CDR3 region has 16 residues. From germline, CDR1 is MNHEY and CDR2 SVGEGT. This CDR3 is CTTFPRTSGSGNELFF. The CDR3 nucleotides read TGTACCACCTTCCCAAGGACTAGCGGGAGCGGTAATGAGCTGTTCTTC.

Only a few counts were recorded for this clonotype. Compared with germline, one end of the junction differs, possibly owing to a read error. The CDR3 loop reads CTSSSWDRGRNSPLHF. CDR3 DNA sequence: TGCACCAGCAGTTCCTGGGACAGGGGAAGGAATTCACCACTCCACTTT. The J gene is TRBJ1-6, the V gene TRBV4-3; 10 bases are a match to TRBD1. The length of the CDR3 is 16 residues. Germline CDR1 LGHNA, CDR2 YSLEER.

This clonotype was seen only once. An end of the junction does not agree with germline; a read error may underlie this. V is TRBV5-1 and J is TRBJ2-7; 7 bases are a match to TRBD2. This CDR3 has 14 residues. CDR1 and CDR2 from the germline V gene are SGHRS and YFSETQ. The DNA of the CDR3 is TGCGCCAGTAGCTTGACTAGCTTGAGATTCGAGCAGTACTTC. As protein: CASSLTSLRFEQYF.

Notes on this clonotype: One end of the junction is discordant with germline, which a read error may explain. The rearrangement links TRBV29-1 to TRBJ2-5, with D possibly matching TRBD2 (5 bases). The CDR3 spans 15 residues. Per germline, CDR1 SQVTM and CDR2 ANQGSEA. CDR3 coding DNA: TGCAGCGTAGAATACGCGGCGGGTAGAACGGAGAGCCAGTACTTC. Its translation: CSVEYAAGRTESQYF.

V gene TRBV6-2 or TRBV6-3 combines with J gene TRBJ1-1, with D unresolved. Germline V CDR1 and CDR2: MNHEY, SVGEGT. The V end lost 8 bases, the J end lost 10 bases, and 17 bases lay between the germline ends. The CDR3 has 12 amino acids. CDR3 bases: TGTGCCAGCGGGATACGTAACGCTGGAGCTTTCTTT. This translates into CASGIRNAGAFF.

Regarding this clonotype: Compared with germline, one end of the junction differs, possibly owing to a read error. V gene TRBV19 combines with J gene TRBJ2-4, with a weak D call TRBD2 (5 bases). The germline CDR1 and CDR2 sequences are LNHDA and SQIVND (reference sequence). This CDR3 is 14 amino acids long. CDR3 sequence: CASSPGGPQNIQSF. CDR3 DNA: TGTGCCAGTAGTCCGGGCGGGCCTCAAAACATTCAGTCCTTC.